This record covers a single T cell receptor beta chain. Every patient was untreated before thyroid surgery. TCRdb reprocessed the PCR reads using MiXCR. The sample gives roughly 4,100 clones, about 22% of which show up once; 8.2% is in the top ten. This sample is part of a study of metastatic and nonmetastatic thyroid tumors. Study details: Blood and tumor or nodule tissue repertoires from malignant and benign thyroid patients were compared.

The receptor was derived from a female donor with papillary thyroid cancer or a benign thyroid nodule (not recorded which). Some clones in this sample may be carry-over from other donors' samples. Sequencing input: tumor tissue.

This CDR3 is CSARDRHRLGGYTF. The CDR3 coding sequence is TGCAGTGCTAGAGACCGACACAGGCTGGGGGGCTACACCTTC. The chain joins TRBV20-1 to TRBJ1-2, with D possibly matching TRBD1 (5 bases). The CDR3 contains 14 residues. V lost 0 bases and J 8 bases, leaving 16 bases between the germline ends. Germline values: CDR1 DFQATT, CDR2 SNEGSKA (reference sequence).